Listed below are T cell receptor beta chains from one sample, sequenced in a study of blood T cell repertoires in COVID-19. Libraries were prepared by immunoSEQ multiplex PCR; TCRdb keeps only in-frame clonotypes and omits some of them. The sample shows approximately 38,000 clones, over 85% of them seen only once. Source material: peripheral blood. The receptors were sampled from a human donor with active COVID-19. The donor label of this sample is uncertain. CDR3s include the opening cysteine and the closing phenylalanine or tryptophan. A D gene is named only where the DNA matches it firmly. Clone size is stated in some rows and not others, as once, few, many or a class when expanded.

>TRBV4-3|.|TRBJ2-7|.|14
TGCGCCAGCAGCCAAGGGCGGATTTCCTACGAGCAGTACTTC
CASSQGRISYEQYF
>TRBV3-1/TRBV3-2|.|TRBJ1-2|.|13
TGTGCCAGCAGCCCGTCTAGCTTCTATGGCTACACCTTC
CASSPSSFYGYTF
>TRBV19|.|TRBJ2-7|TRBD2|19
TGTGCCAGTAGTATAGATTCCGGAGTCGGACTAGCGGTTCCCTACGAGCAGTACTTC
CASSIDSGVGLAVPYEQYF
>TRBV27|few|TRBJ2-1|TRBD2|17
TGTGCCAGCAGTTATCGGAGTGTAGGGACTAGTCTGCATGAGCAGTTCTTC
CASSYRSVGTSLHEQFF
>TRBV2|few|TRBJ2-7|.|16
TGTGCCAGCACTCTTAGCCGACAGCGTGAGATTTACGAGCAGTACTTC
CASTLSRQREIYEQYF
>TRBV7-2|.|TRBJ2-3|.|17
TGTGCCAGCAGCTCGGGCCGACAGAGATCCTACACAGATACGCAGTATTTT
CASSSGRQRSYTDTQYF
>TRBV5-4|.|TRBJ2-5|TRBD1|14
TGTGCCAGCAGCTGGACAGGTTACCAAGAGACCCAGTACTTC
CASSWTGYQETQYF
>TRBV25-1|.|TRBJ2-5|TRBD2|15
TGTGCCAGCAGTGTGCGGGAGTGGAATCAAGAGACCCAGTACTTC
CASSVREWNQETQYF
>TRBV6-5|.|TRBJ1-6|.|15
TGTGCCAGCTCGGGGGGAGGTTCTCGTAATTCACCCCTCCACTTT
CASSGGGSRNSPLHF
>TRBV3-1/TRBV3-2|.|TRBJ2-1|.|17
TGTGCCAGCAGCCAAGGGGTACATAGCCCAGCTTACAATGAGCAGTTCTTC
CASSQGVHSPAYNEQFF
>TRBV12-3/TRBV12-4|.|TRBJ2-7|.|13
TGTGCCAGCAGTTTTGGGGGGGGCAACGAGCAGTACTTC
CASSFGGGNEQYF
>TRBV2|.|TRBJ1-1|TRBD1|13
TGTGCCAGCACTCGGGACAGTAACACTGAAGCTTTCTTT
CASTRDSNTEAFF
>TRBV5-4|.|TRBJ2-2|.|15
TGTGCCAGCAGCTTCGAGTGGTTTTCGCCCGGGGAGCTGTTTTTT
CASSFEWFSPGELFF
>TRBV27|.|TRBJ2-1|.|11
TGTGCCAGCAGTTTCGGCAATGAGCAGTTCTTC
CASSFGNEQFF
>TRBV2|.|TRBJ1-5|TRBD1|14
TGTGCCAGCAGTGAATACAGGGGGCTTCAGCCCCAGCATTTT
CASSEYRGLQPQHF
>TRBV9|.|TRBJ2-2|.|16
TGTGCCAGCAGCGGGGCGGGGACAGCGCACACCGGGGAGCTGTTTTTT
CASSGAGTAHTGELFF
>TRBV28|.|TRBJ1-3|.|20
TGTGCCAGCAGTTTTTTAAGCGGCAGGACTGATTTCGTCTCTGGAAACACCATATATTTT
CASSFLSGRTDFVSGNTIYF
>TRBV6-5|once|TRBJ1-2|.|15
TGTGCCAGCAGTTACCGTCCGACGGGTTACTATGGCTACACCTTC
CASSYRPTGYYGYTF
>TRBV11-3|.|TRBJ1-1|.|17
TGTGCCAGCAGCTTAGTTCTGACAGCCTCAGGGAACACTGAAGCTTTCTTT
CASSLVLTASGNTEAFF
>TRBV13|.|TRBJ2-3|.|11
TGTGCCAGCAGCGCAGCAGATACGCAGTATTTT
CASSAADTQYF
>TRBV18|.|TRBJ2-7|TRBD2|13
TGTGCCAGCCTCAGCGGGACGGCCTACGAGCAGTACTTC
CASLSGTAYEQYF
>TRBV5-6|.|TRBJ1-1|.|14
TGTGCCAGCAGCTTGGTCGTGGCGAACACTGAAGCTTTCTTT
CASSLVVANTEAFF